This TCR beta chain comes out of a study of cytomegalovirus exposure and HLA in healthy donors. The wider study: A subsequent analysis stated that the 95 to 150 validation repertoires were run on the same platform as the roughly 700 first-cohort repertoires. Study findings and constraints: Most sequenced TCRs were rare (though some public TCRs occurred in many donors).

Germline values: CDR1 MDHEN, CDR2 SYDVKM. This CDR3 spans 15 amino acids. Trimming at V came to 10 bases and at J to 0 bases, leaving 7 bases not matched to a gene. As to this clone: Its antigen is as yet unknown.

Produced via immunoSEQ multiplex PCR; TCRdb's table is partial and in-frame only. Counted here are more than 95,000 clones, roughly 90% occurring once; the ten biggest clones make up about 2%. The source is a woman between 18 and 29 years old in good health and CMV-seronegative. The sequenced material came from PBMCs. The rearrangement links TRBV28 to TRBJ2-3, with 10 positions matching TRBD1. The CDR3 DNA follows: TGTGCCACCCGGGGACAGGGGACTAGCACAGATACGCAGTATTTT. Translated, it gives CATRGQGTSTDTQYF.